The rows below give T cell receptor beta chains drawn from one sample of a study of cytomegalovirus exposure and HLA in healthy donors. Profiling relied on immunoSEQ multiplex PCR, and the TCRdb table lists in-frame clones only, not all of them. The sample carries approximately 280,000 clones, around 90% recorded once. Sequenced material: PBMCs. Receptors were obtained from a woman under 30 in good health and CMV-seronegative. The CDR3 runs from the conserved cysteine through the conserved F or W. Each record gives: V gene, J gene, D gene, clone size, CDR3 protein, CDR3 DNA. The D gene is left open where the match is weak. For some rows the clone size is stated as once, few or many, or as a class when expanded; others skip it.

>TRBV7-9|TRBJ2-7|-|-
CASSLAPGRSTNSYEQYF
TGTGCCAGCAGCTTAGCGCCGGGGAGAAGTACGAATTCCTACGAGCAGTACTTC
>TRBV10-3|TRBJ1-3|-|once
CAISEEGSGNTIYF
TGTGCCATCAGTGAAGAGGGAAGTGGAAACACCATATATTTT
>TRBV25-1|TRBJ1-4|-|once
CASSEYGNEKLFF
TGTGCCAGCAGTGAATACGGGAATGAAAAACTGTTTTTT
>TRBV30|TRBJ2-7|TRBD2|-
CAWGELASLGVEQYF
TGTGCCTGGGGGGAACTAGCGTCTTTGGGGGTAGAGCAGTACTTC
>TRBV18|TRBJ1-1|-|-
CASSPPSGWDTEAFF
TGTGCCAGCTCACCACCGAGCGGCTGGGACACTGAAGCTTTCTTT
>TRBV19|TRBJ2-2|TRBD1|-
CASKTDRGYSGELFF
TGTGCCAGTAAAACGGACAGGGGATATAGCGGGGAGCTGTTTTTT
>TRBV2|TRBJ2-5|-|-
CASSDQLPKYF
TGTGCCAGCAGTGATCAACTCCCGAAGTACTTC
>TRBV6-6|TRBJ2-5|-|few
CASSYSGVQETQYF
TGTGCCAGCAGTTACTCCGGGGTGCAAGAGACCCAGTACTTC
>TRBV9|TRBJ2-2|TRBD1|-
CASSARAGRGDRAGELFF
TGTGCCAGCAGCGCGAGGGCGGGGAGAGGGGACAGGGCCGGGGAGCTGTTTTTT
>TRBV2|TRBJ1-1|-|-
CASSLEYTEAFF
TGTGCCAGCAGCTTGGAGTACACTGAAGCTTTCTTT
>TRBV2|TRBJ2-1|TRBD1|-
CASRTRTGNFNEQFF
TGTGCCAGCAGGACCCGGACAGGGAATTTCAATGAGCAGTTCTTC
>TRBV10-1|TRBJ2-1|-|-
CASSLRAPGVQFF
TGCGCCAGCTCCCTTAGGGCCCCAGGGGTGCAGTTCTTC
>TRBV2|TRBJ2-3|TRBD2|-
CASSQAGGIADTQYF
TGTGCCAGCAGCCAAGCGGGGGGCATCGCAGATACGCAGTATTTT
>TRBV15|TRBJ1-6|-|-
CATSRRPKREETDSPLHF
TGTGCCACCAGCAGACGCCCCAAACGAGAGGAGACAGATTCACCCCTCCACTTT
>TRBV6-5|TRBJ1-3|-|once
CASSHNIDSGNTIYF
TGTGCCAGCAGTCATAACATCGACTCTGGAAACACCATATATTTT
>TRBV5-1|TRBJ1-3|TRBD1|-
CASSPIPGQGAGGNTIYF
TGCGCCAGCAGCCCTATACCGGGACAGGGGGCAGGAGGAAACACCATATATTTT
>TRBV7-3|TRBJ1-1|-|-
CASSLRGGGPEAFF
TGTGCCAGCAGCTTAAGGGGGGGTGGCCCTGAAGCTTTCTTT
>TRBV10-3|TRBJ1-3|-|-
CAIGAPAYSGNTIYF
TGTGCCATCGGAGCTCCGGCTTACTCTGGAAACACCATATATTTT
>TRBV5-1|TRBJ1-1|-|few
CASSLEVGGVTEAFF
TGCGCCAGCAGCTTGGAGGTCGGAGGGGTAACTGAAGCTTTCTTT
>TRBV4-1|TRBJ1-1|-|-
CAISAGDNTEAFF
TGCGCCATCTCAGCGGGGGATAACACTGAAGCTTTCTTT
>TRBV30|TRBJ2-5|TRBD2|-
CAWRDRTGTRAFFLETQYF
TGTGCCTGGAGGGATAGGACCGGGACTAGAGCATTTTTTTTGGAGACCCAGTACTTC
>TRBV10-3|TRBJ1-1|-|-
CAISAGENTEAFF
TGTGCCATCAGTGCCGGGGAGAACACTGAAGCTTTCTTT
>TRBV4-1|TRBJ1-5|-|-
CASSQVQDYSNQPQHF
TGCGCCAGCAGCCAAGTTCAGGATTATAGCAATCAGCCCCAGCATTTT
>TRBV6-5|TRBJ1-5|-|-
CASSLTEGQPQHF
TGTGCCAGCAGCCTTACAGAAGGACAGCCCCAGCATTTT
>TRBV12-2|TRBJ1-6|-|once
CASRFHVHF
TGTGCAAGTCGCTTCCATGTCCACTTT
>TRBV15|TRBJ1-2|-|-
CATSRDRAWKTENYGYTF
TGTGCCACCAGCAGAGATAGAGCCTGGAAGACAGAAAACTATGGCTACACCTTC
>TRBV27|TRBJ2-5|TRBD2|-
CASSFGTSGGAGQETQYF
TGTGCCAGCAGTTTTGGGACTAGCGGGGGGGCTGGGCAAGAGACCCAGTACTTC
>TRBV9|TRBJ1-5|TRBD1|-
CASSEQGIDQPQHF
TGTGCCAGCAGCGAACAGGGGATAGACCAGCCCCAGCATTTT
>TRBV19|TRBJ1-2|TRBD1|-
CASSPGQGRWGYTF
TGTGCCAGTAGTCCGGGACAGGGGCGATGGGGCTACACCTTC
>TRBV30|TRBJ1-1|-|-
CAWSGRAGENTEAFF
TGTGCCTGGAGTGGACGGGCAGGGGAGAACACTGAAGCTTTCTTT
>TRBV29-1|TRBJ1-2|-|-
CSVQSPGENYGYTF
TGCAGCGTTCAAAGCCCGGGAGAGAACTATGGCTACACCTTC
>TRBV5-1|TRBJ1-1|-|-
CASRQEGTEAFF
TGCGCCAGCAGGCAGGAGGGCACTGAAGCTTTCTTT
>TRBV2|TRBJ2-3|TRBD1|-
CASSWQGEWDTQYF
TGTGCCAGCAGCTGGCAGGGGGAATGGGATACGCAGTATTTT
>TRBV5-1|TRBJ2-1|-|-
CASSLAANNEQFF
TGCGCCAGCAGCTTGGCCGCGAACAATGAGCAGTTCTTC
>TRBV7-6|TRBJ2-3|-|-
CASSSPLDTQYF
TGTGCCAGCAGCTCCCCATTAGATACGCAGTATTTT
>TRBV13|TRBJ2-7|TRBD1|few
CASSGEDRGLYEQYF
TGTGCCAGCAGCGGAGAGGACAGGGGACTCTACGAGCAGTACTTC
>TRBV6-6|TRBJ1-4|-|-
CASSRRGVREKLFF
TGTGCCAGCAGCCGACGGGGGGTTCGCGAAAAACTGTTTTTT
>TRBV10-3|TRBJ1-4|-|-
CAISDRELNEKLFF
TGTGCCATCAGTGACAGGGAACTGAATGAAAAACTGTTTTTT
>TRBV7-9|TRBJ1-2|TRBD1|-
CASSFTGGDGYTF
TGTGCCAGCAGCTTTACAGGGGGTGATGGCTACACCTTC
>TRBV5-4|TRBJ2-1|TRBD2|-
CASSLSGTSVINEQFF
TGTGCCAGCAGCTTGTCCGGGACTAGCGTAATCAATGAGCAGTTCTTC
>TRBV4-1|TRBJ1-6|-|few
CASSQKTGLSPLHF
TGCGCCAGCAGCCAAAAAACAGGGCTTTCACCCCTCCACTTT
>TRBV6-6|TRBJ2-5|-|-
CATVAEGAQYF
TGTGCCACCGTGGCCGAAGGGGCCCAGTACTTC
>TRBV5-1|TRBJ2-6|-|-
CASSPGSSGANVLTF
TGCGCCAGCAGTCCAGGTTCCTCTGGGGCCAACGTCCTGACTTTC
>TRBV5-1|TRBJ2-7|TRBD1|-
CASSSGTGGSTYEQYF
TGCGCCAGCAGCTCCGGGACAGGGGGCTCTACCTACGAGCAGTACTTC
>TRBV9|TRBJ1-2|TRBD1|-
CASSVGTGAHGGGYTF
TGTGCCAGCAGCGTAGGGACAGGGGCACACGGTGGTGGCTACACCTTC
>TRBV13|TRBJ2-5|-|-
CASSFTWLMAQYF
TGTGCCAGCAGCTTTACATGGCTTATGGCCCAGTACTTC
>TRBV6-5|TRBJ1-1|TRBD1|-
CASSYGQGAVEAFF
TGTGCCAGCAGTTACGGACAGGGGGCGGTTGAAGCTTTCTTT
>TRBV4-1|TRBJ1-2|-|once
CASSQDTASAYGYTF
TGCGCCAGCAGCCAAGACACAGCTTCCGCGTATGGCTACACCTTC
>TRBV18|TRBJ2-3|TRBD1|-
CASSPPRGQGSTDTQYF
TGTGCCAGCTCACCACCTAGGGGACAGGGCAGCACAGATACGCAGTATTTT
>TRBV4-2|TRBJ2-7|-|-
CASSHRPGEALYEQYF
TGTGCCAGCAGCCACCGGCCCGGGGAGGCTCTATACGAGCAGTACTTC
>TRBV6-5|TRBJ2-7|-|-
CASSYSPTNYEQYF
TGTGCCAGCAGTTACAGCCCTACCAACTACGAGCAGTACTTC
>TRBV7-8|TRBJ1-2|-|-
CASSLDSGDGYTF
TGTGCCAGCAGCTTAGATTCGGGAGACGGCTACACCTTC
>TRBV9|TRBJ1-2|-|-
CASSVGPGYGYTF
TGTGCCAGCAGCGTAGGACCGGGCTATGGCTACACCTTC
>TRBV7-2|TRBJ2-3|TRBD2|-
CASSLNLLAGVSDTQYF
TGTGCCAGCAGCCTAAACCTACTAGCGGGGGTCTCAGATACGCAGTATTTT
>TRBV7-9|TRBJ2-2|TRBD1|-
CSSSHVGTGVNTGELFF
TGTTCCAGCAGCCACGTTGGGACAGGGGTGAACACCGGGGAGCTGTTTTTT